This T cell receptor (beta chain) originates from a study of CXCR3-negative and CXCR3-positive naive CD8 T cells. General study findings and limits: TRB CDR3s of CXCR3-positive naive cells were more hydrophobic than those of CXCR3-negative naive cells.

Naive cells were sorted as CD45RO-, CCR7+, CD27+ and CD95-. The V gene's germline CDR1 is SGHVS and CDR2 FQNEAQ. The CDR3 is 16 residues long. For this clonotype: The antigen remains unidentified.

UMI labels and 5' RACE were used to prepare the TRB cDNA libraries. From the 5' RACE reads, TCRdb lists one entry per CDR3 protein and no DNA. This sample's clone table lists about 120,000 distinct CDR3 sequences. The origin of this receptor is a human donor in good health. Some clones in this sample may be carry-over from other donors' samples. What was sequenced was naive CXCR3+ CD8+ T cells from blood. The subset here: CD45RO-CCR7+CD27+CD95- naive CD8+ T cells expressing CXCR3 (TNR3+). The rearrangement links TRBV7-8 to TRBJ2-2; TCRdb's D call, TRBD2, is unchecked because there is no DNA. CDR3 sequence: CASSLLGGTNTGELFF.